The subject of this entry is one T cell receptor beta chain. The antigen is unknown. The data are from a study of EBV T-cell therapy then PD-1 blockade in nasopharyngeal carcinoma. Only in-frame clones appear in the TCRdb table, and some are missing; sequencing was by immunoSEQ multiplex PCR. The sample gives about 17,000 clones, roughly 84% of which show up once; under 30% is in the top ten. The CDR3 sequence is 16 residues long. V gave up 3 bases and J gave up 4 bases; unmatched junction bases: 11. Germline V gene data show CDR1 as LGHNA and CDR2 as YSLEER. The treatment denotes: AdE1-LMPpoly-expanded autologous EBV-specific T-cell therapy followed by anti-PD-1 nivolumab.

This chain uses TRBV4-3 with TRBJ1-1; TRBD1 matches at 7 bases. The sequence derives from a middle-aged man with nasopharyngeal carcinoma. The input for sequencing was CD8+ T cells from blood, taken at day 0 from a patient whose treatment included autologous EBV-specific T cells and nivolumab. As DNA, the CDR3 is TGCGCCAGCAGCCATCCAACCTCAGGGGGAAGCACTGAAGCTTTCTTT. Translated, it gives CASSHPTSGGSTEAFF.